The next 7 T cell receptor beta chains were all read from a single sample in a study of post-analysis software for immune sequencing data. These receptors are not linked to any known antigen. Built from TCR beta cDNA, the libraries had unique molecular identifiers in them. TCRdb recomputed calls from the PCR reads with MiXCR, one row per CDR3 protein. The table shows approximately 360,000 distinct CDR3 sequences, with less than 40% occurring only once. Study-wide findings and caveats: The five TRBV segments detected at higher frequency in patients than in controls included TRBV5-6, TRBV5-1 and TRBV20-1.

The sample comprised blood. The origin of the receptors is a girl aged 5-17 years with multiple sclerosis.

The CDR3: CASSLTSATGELFF. CDR3 nucleotide sequence: TGCGCCAGCAGCTTGACGAGCGCCACCGGGGAGCTGTTTTTT. V gene TRBV4-3 combines with J gene TRBJ2-2; D unresolved. Trimming removed 5 bases at V and 4 bases at J, with 11 bases between. Germline CDR1 LGHNA, CDR2 YSLEER. The CDR3 covers 14 residues.

The chain combines TRBV3-1 with TRBJ1-2; a weak D match, TRBD1 (5 bases). The CDR3 loop spans 15 amino acids. Trimming took off 3 bases at V and 7 bases at J, with 18 bases between the two ends. Per germline, CDR1 LGHDT and CDR2 YNNKEL (reference sequence). The DNA for the CDR3 is TGTGCCAGCAGCCAGCTAGGGGTTTCTGGAAGTGGCTACACCTTC. Translation: CASSQLGVSGSGYTF.

This clonotype was observed a handful of times. The V and J genes are TRBV7-2 and TRBJ2-1, with 8 bases fitting TRBD2. CDR3 length equals 17 residues. Germline assignment: CDR1 SGHTA and CDR2 FQGNSA. V lost 0 bases to trimming and J lost 2 bases; unmatched junction nucleotides: 6. CDR3 in DNA: TGTGCCAGCAGCTTAGCGGGGACGGGGGGGCCCTACAATGAGCAGTTCTTC. Translating gives CASSLAGTGGPYNEQFF.

This clonotype appeared a few times. This chain's CDR3 is CASSYDSRGWDTQYF. The DNA of the CDR3 is TGTGCCAGCAGTTACGACAGTAGGGGATGGGATACGCAGTATTTT. The chain uses TRBV12-3 or TRBV12-4 and TRBJ2-3; a possible D gene is TRBD1 (5 bases). Between the trimmed V and J ends, which lost 4 bases and 6 bases, there was a span of 17 bases. This CDR3 region has 15 residues.

The chain joins TRBV28 to TRBJ1-4; TRBD1 might be the D (5 bases). V lost 2 bases and J lost 5, with 15 bases in between. Germline loops: CDR1 MDHEN, CDR2 SYDVKM. The CDR3 covers 16 residues. The CDR3 region is CASSLVLGQGNEKLFF. As DNA, the CDR3 is TGTGCCAGCAGTTTAGTCCTGGGGCAGGGAAATGAAAAACTGTTTTTT. Filled out from reference TRBV28 and TRBJ1-4, the complete variable domain reads DVKVTQSSRYLVKRTGEKVFLECVQDMDHENMFWYRQDPGLGLRLIYFSYDVKMKEKGDIPEGYSVSREKKERFSLILESASTNQTSMYLCASSLVLGQGNEKLFFGSGTQLSVL.

The sample holds one count of this clonotype. The chain uses TRBV12-3 or TRBV12-4 and TRBJ1-1; TRBD1 matches 9 bases. Trimming cost V 7 bases and J 5 bases; bases outside gene matches: 5. This CDR3 comprises 13 residues. The CDR3 bases are TGTGCCAGCATCGGACAGGGGAGGACTGAAGCTTTCTTT. Its translation is CASIGQGRTEAFF.

The V call is TRBV2, the J call TRBJ2-5; D could derive from TRBD1 or TRBD2 (5 bases each). Germline V lookup: CDR1 SNHLY, CDR2 FYNNEI. The ends were cut back, 6 bases at V and 1 base at J, with 12 bases in the middle. The CDR3 is 14 residues long. The CDR3 sequence is CASRGEILQETQYF. CDR3 DNA sequence: TGTGCCAGCAGGGGGGAAATACTCCAAGAGACCCAGTACTTC.